The text below deals with one T cell receptor (beta chain). Its antigen is unidentified. This sample stems from a study of cytomegalovirus exposure and HLA in healthy donors. Study-level points and caveats: Under in vitro conditions, three CMV-associated chains were confirmed as specific for CMV antigens. TCR beta V- and J-gene trimming, according to a later analysis, was linked to a missense DCLRE1C variant. The study designated roughly 160 TCR beta chains cytomegalovirus-associated. An analysis done earlier found most TCR beta V segments productive about 87% or about 30% of the time.

PCR primers comprised 60 Vbeta and 13 Jbeta primers. Method: immunoSEQ multiplex PCR; TCRdb's copy keeps in-frame clones and lacks some. The sample lists roughly 130,000 clones, over 75% occurring once. Germline V gene sequence: CDR1 MNHEY, CDR2 SMNVEV (reference sequence). The CDR3 totals 14 residues. Trimming took 6 bases from V and 4 from J, leaving 12 bases between them. Input material: PBMCs. This chain joins TRBV27 and TRBJ2-2; a weak D match, TRBD1 (7 bases). The receptor comes from a woman in her thirties or forties in good health and CMV-seropositive. The CDR3 spells CASRRQGGTGELFF. The CDR3, as DNA: TGTGCCAGCAGGAGACAGGGAGGCACCGGGGAGCTGTTTTTT.